The 32 T cell receptor beta chains presented below share a single source sample, sequenced in a study of blood T cell repertoires in COVID-19. Some clones are missing from TCRdb's copy, which holds only in-frame ones; the method was immunoSEQ multiplex PCR. The sample gives 120,000 to 150,000 clones, 80% to 90% of which show up once; around 8% is in the top ten. Sample: peripheral blood. The source of these receptors is a woman aged 55-69 years with COVID-19, enrolled during active disease.

This rearrangement joins TRBV15 to TRBJ1-2; possible D gene TRBD1, 6 bases. Trimming took 0 bases from V and 3 from J, leaving 8 bases between them. The CDR3 is 14 amino acids. The germline V gene encodes CDR1 LNHNV and CDR2 YYDKDF (reference sequence). CDR3 in amino acids: CATSRDRQDYGYTF. The CDR3 DNA sequence: TGTGCCACCAGCAGAGATCGACAGGACTATGGCTACACCTTC.

This clone was observed a single time. This rearrangement joins TRBV19 to TRBJ1-6; D is unclear. Germline V gene lookup returns CDR1 LNHDA and CDR2 SQIVND (reference sequence). The V and J ends lost 5 bases and 0 bases respectively, with 11 bases between them. This CDR3 is built from 16 residues. CDR3 loop: CASSGARSSYNSPLHF. DNA of the CDR3: TGTGCCAGTAGTGGCGCCCGGAGCTCCTATAATTCACCCCTCCACTTT.

The V and J genes are TRBV28 and TRBJ1-1; D is ambiguous. V lost 7 bases, J lost 4 bases, and 19 bases lay in between. CDR1 and CDR2 (germline): MDHEN, SYDVKM. This CDR3 comprises 15 residues. CDR3 protein: CASTLYAQEGTEAFF. CDR3 DNA sequence: TGTGCCAGCACACTCTACGCTCAGGAGGGCACTGAAGCTTTCTTT.

CDR3 in DNA: TGTGCCAGCAGCGTAGCTTTCGGGGACAGGGATTCACCCCTCCACTTT. Translated, it gives CASSVAFGDRDSPLHF. J is TRBJ1-6 and V is TRBV9, with 9 positions matching TRBD1. The V segment lost 0 bases and the J segment 8 bases; nucleotides outside the gene matches: 6. Germline assignment: CDR1 SGDLS and CDR2 YYNGEE. The CDR3 sequence is 16 residues long.

This sequence joins TRBV27 and TRBJ1-5; TRBD1 matches 10 bases. V dropped 3 bases and J dropped 4; count of bases not matched to a gene: 3. The CDR3 is made up of 15 amino acids. CDR1 MNHEY and CDR2 SMNVEV come from the germline V gene (reference sequence). The CDR3 here is CASSFLGQGNQPQHF. The CDR3 DNA reads TGTGCCAGCAGTTTTTTGGGACAGGGGAATCAGCCCCAGCATTTT.

This clone was recorded a few times. The CDR3 DNA reads as TGCGCCAGCAGCTTGGGGGCTCGGGACTACGAGCAGTACTTC. Translation gives CASSLGARDYEQYF. The chain recombines TRBV5-1 with TRBJ2-7; weak D call: TRBD2 (5 bases). V was clipped by 0 bases and J by 3 bases, with 10 bases between them. Germline values: CDR1 SGHRS, CDR2 YFSETQ. The CDR3 totals 14 residues.

CDR3 amino acids: CASSVGGPYSGNTIYF. Here the CDR3 DNA reads TGTGCCAGCAGCGTGGGGGGGCCTTACTCTGGAAACACCATATATTTT. This sequence joins TRBV9 and TRBJ1-3; possibly TRBD1 for D (6 bases). The V and J ends lost 2 bases and 0 bases respectively, with 12 bases between them. The CDR3 is 16 amino acids. Germline V gives CDR1 SGDLS, CDR2 YYNGEE.

The chain is built from TRBV18 and TRBJ1-4; maybe TRBD1 (5 bases). CDR3 size: 15 residues. Per germline, CDR1 KGHSH and CDR2 LQKENI. Trimming took off 2 bases at V and 5 bases at J, with 12 bases between the two ends. CDR3 in DNA: TGTGCCAGCTCACCAGACACAGGTTTAAATGAAAAACTGTTTTTT. This translates into CASSPDTGLNEKLFF.

This chain joins TRBV4-3 and TRBJ1-4, with D tentatively TRBD1 (6 bases). Trimming removed 3 bases at V and 1 base at J, with 12 bases between. The CDR3 spans 16 residues. Germline V lookup: CDR1 LGHNA, CDR2 YSLEER. CDR3 in DNA: TGCGCCAGCAGCCAGAACCCAGGGGAAACTAATGAAAAACTGTTTTTT. Amino acids: CASSQNPGETNEKLFF.

The chain uses TRBV7-9 and TRBJ2-7; tentative D call: TRBD1 (5 bases). V shed 5 bases and J shed 3 bases, with 14 bases lying between them. CDR1 is SEHNR and CDR2 is FQNEAQ in the germline V gene (reference sequence). CDR3 length equals 14 residues. CDR3: CASSPPTDNYEQYF. DNA for the CDR3: TGTGCCAGCAGCCCGCCGACAGATAACTACGAGCAGTACTTC. Drawing the rest from reference TRBV7-9 and TRBJ2-7, the complete variable domain is DTGVSQNPRHKITKRGQNVTFRCDPISEHNRLYWYRQTLGQGPEFLTYFQNEAQLEKSRLLSDRFSAERPKGSFSTLEIQRTEQGDSAMYLCASSPPTDNYEQYFGPGTRLTVT.

The genes are TRBV11-2 and TRBJ2-5, with D maybe TRBD2 (6 bases). This CDR3 has 13 residues. The germline gives CDR1 SGHAT, CDR2 FQNNGV. V was trimmed by 1 base and J by 6 bases, leaving 9 bases between them. The CDR3 coding sequence is TGTGCCAGCAGCTTAGGGGGACTTCAGACCCAGTACTTC. It is translated as CASSLGGLQTQYF.

This chain uses TRBV11-3 with TRBJ2-1, with D possibly TRBD2 on 5 matching bases. The length of the CDR3 is 15 residues. V was pared by 2 bases and J by 1 base, with 9 bases between. Germline values: CDR1 SGHNT, CDR2 YENEEA. The CDR3 DNA sequence: TGTGCCAGCAGCTTAATGGGAGATTCCTACAATGAGCAGTTCTTC. This translates into CASSLMGDSYNEQFF.

The V call is TRBV7-3, the J call TRBJ2-3; 14 bases align to TRBD2. V was pared by 4 bases and J by 1 base, with 10 bases of the junction left unmatched. Germline-derived CDR1 and CDR2 are SGHTA and FQGTGA. This CDR3 has 19 amino acids. CDR3 region: CASSSQGLAGASGTDTQYF. CDR3 nucleotides: TGTGCCAGCAGCTCCCAGGGACTAGCGGGGGCGAGTGGCACAGATACGCAGTATTTT.

With respect to this clone: Its ends do not fully match the called genes, so a read error is possible. The chain uses TRBV14 and TRBJ2-7; 9 positions agree with TRBD1. The CDR3 totals 13 residues. CDR1 SGHDN and CDR2 FVKESK come from the germline V gene. The CDR3 here is CASSQVDGTGFLF. The CDR3 coding sequence is TGTGCCAGCAGCCAAGTAGACGGGACAGGGTTTCTGTTC.

The rearrangement joins TRBV2 to TRBJ2-2; D is undetermined. The V end lost 1 base, the J end lost 0 bases, and 12 bases lay between the germline ends. This CDR3 is built from 17 residues. Germline values: CDR1 SNHLY, CDR2 FYNNEI. CDR3 coding DNA: TGTGCCAGCAGTGAAGTTTCAACAGCTGCGAACACCGGGGAGCTGTTTTTT. As protein: CASSEVSTAANTGELFF.

CDR3 amino acids: CASSEGTGGSYNEQFF. As DNA, the CDR3 is TGTGCCAGCAGTGAAGGGACAGGGGGCTCCTACAATGAGCAGTTCTTC. The chain has TRBV2 and TRBJ2-1, with TRBD1 identical over 10 bases. The germline CDR1 and CDR2 sequences are SNHLY and FYNNEI. The trim removed 1 base at V and 0 bases at J, leaving 0 bases unmatched. This CDR3 comprises 16 residues.

The rearrangement joins TRBV10-2 to TRBJ1-1, with D maybe TRBD1 (5 bases). The V and J ends lost 0 bases and 4 bases respectively, with 12 bases between them. Looked up from germline, CDR1 is WSHSY and CDR2 is SAAADI. This CDR3 has 15 amino acids. The CDR3 bases are TGCGCCAGCAGTGAGTCGACTCAGGGCGGCACTGAAGCTTTCTTT. Protein product: CASSESTQGGTEAFF.

This sequence joins TRBV5-1 and TRBJ2-1; D remains unclear. Germline V gene lookup returns CDR1 SGHRS and CDR2 YFSETQ. The CDR3 contains 13 residues. V was pared by 1 base and J by 3 bases, with 5 bases between. CDR3 in amino acids: CASSLNGYNEQFF. In DNA form, the CDR3 reads TGCGCCAGCAGCTTGAACGGCTACAATGAGCAGTTCTTC.

The count of this clone is one. The gene calls are TRBV11-2 and TRBJ2-2, with TRBD1 as a possible D gene (6 bases). There are 13 residues in the CDR3. Germline V gene data show CDR1 as SGHAT and CDR2 as FQNNGV. V was clipped by 4 bases and J by 6 bases, with 9 bases between them. This CDR3 reads CASSSQGPGELFF. The CDR3 nucleotides are TGTGCCAGCAGCTCACAGGGACCCGGGGAGCTGTTTTTT.

This chain uses TRBV7-6 with TRBJ2-1; TRBD1 is a possible D gene (6 bases). The CDR3 consists of 13 residues. The V gene lost 5 bases and the J gene lost 9 bases, with 14 bases spanning the gap. Germline lookup yields CDR1 SGHVS and CDR2 FNYEAQ. CDR3 bases: TGTGCCAGCAGCGGACAGCTCAGGGGTGAGCAGTTCTTC. Its protein product is CASSGQLRGEQFF.

The chain employs TRBV7-2 and TRBJ2-1; unclear D gene. Germline V gene data show CDR1 as SGHTA and CDR2 as FQGNSA. Trimming stripped 3 bases from V and 5 bases from J, with 8 bases between. The CDR3 loop spans 13 amino acids. For the CDR3, the DNA is TGTGCCAGCAGCTTCAATCGGGACAATGAGCAGTTCTTC. As protein: CASSFNRDNEQFF.

V is TRBV13 and J is TRBJ2-7; 7 bases agree with TRBD1. The germline gives CDR1 PRHDT, CDR2 FYEKMQ (reference sequence). The CDR3 is made up of 15 amino acids. V was clipped by 5 bases and J by 0 bases; unmatched bases: 7. CDR3 region: CASSVTGALSYEQYF. The CDR3 DNA is TGTGCCAGCAGCGTAACAGGGGCCCTCTCCTACGAGCAGTACTTC.

Of note for this clone: The limits of the CDR3 on the DNA are not certain, so only TCRdb's listed CDR3 is given. The chain joins TRBV10-3 to TRBJ2-3; the table names TRBD2, a call not compared with the DNA. CDR1 and CDR2 (germline): ENHRY, SYGVKD. The CDR3 has 17 amino acids, counting both end residues. The CDR3 reads CAISESSGRGSTDTQYF.

This chain links TRBV10-3 with TRBJ2-7; TRBD2 might be the D (5 bases). The V end lost 3 bases, the J end lost 5 bases, and 11 bases lay between the germline ends. This CDR3 spans 13 amino acids. CDR1 and CDR2 (germline): ENHRY, SYGVKD. The DNA of the CDR3 is TGTGCCATCAGTGAATATCGGGGTAACGAGCAGTACTTC. This translates into CAISEYRGNEQYF.

V is TRBV6-5 and J is TRBJ1-2; D is possibly TRBD1 (6 bases). Trimming left V 9 bases short and J 6 bases short, with 20 bases between. CDR3 length equals 14 residues. Germline CDR1 reads MNHEY; CDR2 reads SVGAGI. Written as DNA, the CDR3 is TGTGCCAGTCCCCAAATGGGGGCGTCTGATGGCTACACCTTC. This gives the protein CASPQMGASDGYTF.

The chain is built from TRBV3-1 (or the pseudogene TRBV3-2) and TRBJ2-7; the match to TRBD2 covers 9 bases. Trimming took 3 bases from V and 5 from J; bases not matched to a gene: 5. In germline, CDR1 is LGHDT, CDR2 YNNKEL (reference sequence). CDR3 length: 14 amino acids. The CDR3 coding sequence is TGTGCCAGCAGCCAGGCGGGGGGGCCCCACGAGCAGTACTTC. Its protein product is CASSQAGGPHEQYF.

This clone has just a few counts. This chain connects TRBV9 to TRBJ2-5, with no clear D. The CDR3 has 15 residues. V dropped 0 bases and J dropped 1 base, with 10 bases sitting between them. CDR1 and CDR2 from the germline V gene are SGDLS and YYNGEE. The CDR3 protein is CASSVGNLLQETQYF. CDR3 DNA sequence: TGTGCCAGCAGCGTAGGTAATTTACTCCAAGAGACCCAGTACTTC.

This rearrangement joins TRBV5-4 to TRBJ2-1, with 9 positions matching TRBD1. The CDR3 has 17 residues. Germline trimming cut 4 bases from V and 0 bases from J; bases unmatched to any gene: 8. From germline, CDR1 is SGHNT and CDR2 YYREEE (reference sequence). For the CDR3, the DNA is TGTGCCAGCAGCCAGGGACAGGGAATCTCCTCCTACAATGAGCAGTTCTTC. Protein sequence: CASSQGQGISSYNEQFF.

The chain recombines TRBV2 with TRBJ1-2, with 8 bases lining up with TRBD1. The junction had 2 bases not matched to a gene; V was cut back by 4 bases and J by 4 bases. The CDR3 totals 13 residues. Germline V gene lookup returns CDR1 SNHLY and CDR2 FYNNEI. The CDR3 DNA follows: TGTGCCAGCAGTGGGACAGGGACCTATGGCTACACCTTC. It encodes CASSGTGTYGYTF.

The rearrangement uses TRBV7-3 and TRBJ1-1; perhaps TRBD1 as D (6 bases). Trimming cost V 0 bases and J 4 bases, with 12 bases left between them. This CDR3 region has 15 residues. CDR1 is SGHTA, CDR2 FQGTGA, per germline. DNA of the CDR3: TGTGCCAGCAGCTTAACCATGGGGGCCGGCACTGAAGCTTTCTTT. Residues: CASSLTMGAGTEAFF.

In this sample, this clone is large. CDR3 nucleotide sequence: TGTGCCAGCACCCCTGGCGGGGCGGCCAAAAACATTCAGTACTTC. Its translation is CASTPGGAAKNIQYF. The V and J genes are TRBV9 and TRBJ2-4; maybe TRBD2 (6 bases). CDR3 size: 15 residues. CDR1 and CDR2 (germline): SGDLS, YYNGEE. V was cut by 6 bases and J by 1 base, with 14 bases left in between. Looking up the rest from reference TRBV9 and TRBJ2-4 gives the full variable domain: DSGVTQTPKHLITATGQRVTLRCSPRSGDLSVYWYQQSLDQGLQFLIQYYNGEERAKGNILERFSAQQFPDLHSELNLSSLELGDSALYFCASTPGGAAKNIQYFGAGTRLSVL.

The chain employs TRBV6-6 and TRBJ1-2, with 8 positions matching TRBD1. Germline loops: CDR1 MNHNY, CDR2 SVGAGI (reference sequence). The CDR3 loop spans 17 amino acids. The trim removed 6 bases at V and 6 bases at J, leaving 18 bases unmatched. This CDR3 reads CASSRLPGQGSGDGYTF. In DNA, the CDR3 is TGTGCCAGCAGCCGACTACCTGGACAGGGAAGTGGCGATGGCTACACCTTC.